This TCR beta chain stems from a study of blood T cell repertoires in COVID-19. The overall study: Acute and convalescent COVID-19 specimens originated in the United States, Italy and Spain. In each case, the material was cDNA or gDNA derived from T cells, B-cell-depleted T cells, or PBMCs.

Points on this clone: The junction does not match germline at one end; this may be a read error.

From germline, CDR1 is LGHNA and CDR2 YSLEER. The length of the CDR3 is 16 residues. Enrollment of patients from Seattle took place during active infection, with longitudinal follow-up. Study processing details: Estimation of nucleated cell counts was performed using reference gene primer amplification. Sequencing used immunoSEQ multiplex PCR; TCRdb keeps in-frame clones, though not all of them. V, J and clone size derive from that table, while D and trimming were established from the DNA sequence. The sample consists of around 35,000 clones, 65% to 85% of them appearing once. The specimen sequenced was peripheral blood. The V and J genes are TRBV4-3 and TRBJ2-3; 9 bases line up with TRBD2. The TCR sequence derives from a man between 65 and 85 years old with COVID-19, enrolled during active disease. The CDR3 DNA reads TGCGCCGGCAGCCAAGGGCGCGGGAGGGCCGGTGATACGCAGTATTTT. This translates into CAGSQGRGRAGDTQYF.